These 13 T cell receptor beta chains were sequenced from one sample in a study of blood T cell repertoires in COVID-19. Clones were read by immunoSEQ multiplex PCR, and TCRdb kept only the in-frame ones, dropping some. The data show roughly 250,000 clones, with roughly 90% seen just once and approximately 12% held by the top ten. Sequencing was done on a sample of peripheral blood. Source of these receptors: a woman in her twenties or thirties with COVID-19, enrolled during active disease.

The V call is TRBV5-1, the J call TRBJ2-5; D is possibly TRBD2 (6 bases). In germline, CDR1 is SGHRS, CDR2 YFSETQ. The CDR3 loop spans 14 amino acids. With 0 bases removed from V and 2 bases from J, the gap between germline ends came to 8 bases. CDR3 region: CASSLAAGQETQYF. The CDR3 DNA reads as TGCGCCAGCAGCTTGGCCGCGGGGCAAGAGACCCAGTACTTC.

This chain joins TRBV14 and TRBJ2-5, with D tentatively TRBD1 (5 bases). V was shortened by 1 base and J by 5 bases, with 11 bases between the two germline ends. Germline CDR1 SGHDN, CDR2 FVKESK. The CDR3 extends over 14 amino acids. Here the CDR3 DNA reads TGTGCCAGCAGCCAAGTGGGTCCAGGGGAGACCCAGTACTTC. Translation gives CASSQVGPGETQYF.

In this sample, this clone turned up once. At one end, the junction sequence differs from germline, possibly due to a read error. The chain recombines TRBV2 with TRBJ2-5, with 8 nucleotides matching TRBD1. CDR1 SNHLY and CDR2 FYNNEI come from the germline V gene. The length of the CDR3 is 11 residues. CDR3 sequence reads: CASSEAGQGNF. The CDR3 DNA follows: TGTGCCAGCAGTGAAGCTGGACAGGGAAACTTC.

V and J are TRBV7-8 and TRBJ1-2; D uncertain. The V end was cut by 0 bases, the J end by 5 bases, with 13 bases between. The CDR3 is made up of 15 amino acids. Germline V gives CDR1 SGHVS, CDR2 FQNEAQ. The CDR3 DNA reads as TGTGCCAGCAGCTTAGCAGAGGGTCTGGATTATGGCTACACCTTC. This codes for CASSLAEGLDYGYTF. Variable domain in full (rest from reference TRBV7-8 and TRBJ1-2): GAGVSQSPRYKVAKRGQDVALRCDPISGHVSLFWYQQALGQGPEFLTYFQNEAQLDKSGLPSDRFFAERPEGSVSTLKIQRTQQEDSAVYLCASSLAEGLDYGYTFGSGTRLTVV.

The table lists this clone with a few counts. This chain links TRBV5-4 with TRBJ1-1, with D perhaps matching TRBD1 (5 bases). The ends were cut back, 2 bases at V and 1 base at J, with 6 bases in the middle. Germline CDR1 is SGHNT and CDR2 is YYREEE (reference sequence). This CDR3 has 13 amino acids. This CDR3 reads CASSFRENTEAFF. CDR3 coding DNA: TGTGCCAGCAGCTTCAGGGAGAACACTGAAGCTTTCTTT.

The chain links TRBV7-6 to TRBJ2-5; 13 positions agree with TRBD2. The trim removed 5 bases at V and 5 bases at J, leaving 5 bases unmatched. Germline CDR1 and CDR2: SGHVS and FNYEAQ. The CDR3 runs 15 residues. The chain's CDR3 is CASSAEGLAGETQYF. The CDR3 DNA follows: TGTGCCAGCAGCGCAGAGGGACTAGCGGGGGAGACCCAGTACTTC.

This rearrangement joins TRBV5-1 to TRBJ1-4; D is unresolved. Germline lookup yields CDR1 SGHRS and CDR2 YFSETQ. V was cut by 3 bases and J by 8 bases, with 17 bases left in between. The CDR3 runs 15 residues. CDR3: CASSSGGGYGEKLFF. The CDR3 DNA reads as TGCGCCAGCAGCTCTGGAGGAGGGTACGGCGAAAAACTGTTTTTT.

This rearrangement joins TRBV11-2 to TRBJ2-6; tentative D call: TRBD1 (5 bases). The CDR3 extends over 17 amino acids. Germline V gene data show CDR1 as SGHAT and CDR2 as FQNNGV. The ends were cut back, 1 base at V and 0 bases at J, with 10 bases in the middle. The CDR3 region has the DNA TGTGCCAGCAGCTTAGGACAGTTACTCTCTGGGGCCAACGTCCTGACTTTC. This encodes CASSLGQLLSGANVLTF.

V usage is TRBV28 and J usage is TRBJ2-2, with TRBD1 identical over 7 bases. CDR1 is MDHEN and CDR2 is SYDVKM in the germline V gene. V trimming: 6 bases; J trimming: 4 bases; junction bases outside the gene matches: 11. The CDR3 consists of 16 residues. The CDR3 region is CASRADRALPTGELFF. In DNA, the CDR3 is TGTGCCAGCAGAGCAGACAGGGCGCTTCCCACCGGGGAGCTGTTTTTT.

The rearrangement links TRBV5-1 to TRBJ2-1; D remains unclear. The V gene lost 2 bases and the J gene lost 5 bases, with 8 bases spanning the gap. The CDR3 spans 13 residues. Germline CDR1 and CDR2: SGHRS and YFSETQ. The CDR3 protein is CASSFATNNEQFF. The CDR3 DNA sequence: TGCGCCAGCAGCTTTGCCACTAACAATGAGCAGTTCTTC.

V is TRBV2 and J is TRBJ2-5; tentative D call: TRBD2 (5 bases). Germline loops: CDR1 SNHLY, CDR2 FYNNEI. CDR3 size: 15 residues. The V end was cut by 7 bases, the J end by 3 bases, with 18 bases between. The CDR3 DNA reads TGTGCCAGCACCCATGAGGGCAGAATCGAAGAGACCCAGTACTTC. Translating it yields CASTHEGRIEETQYF.

The rearrangement joins TRBV15 to TRBJ2-1, with a tentative D call TRBD2 (7 bases). V shed 1 base and J shed 0 bases, with 16 bases lying between them. CDR3 length equals 18 residues. In germline, CDR1 is LNHNV, CDR2 YYDKDF (reference sequence). The CDR3 is CATSRAKGGISSYNEQFF. In DNA, the CDR3 is TGTGCCACCAGCAGAGCCAAGGGGGGGATTAGCTCCTACAATGAGCAGTTCTTC.

The rearrangement joins TRBV11-2 to TRBJ2-1; D uncertain. V was pared by 0 bases and J by 12 bases, with 15 bases between. The germline gives CDR1 SGHAT, CDR2 FQNNGV. The CDR3 is 14 residues long. The CDR3 DNA reads TGTGCCAGCAGCTTAGATCACGGAGTTCTAACGCAGTTCTTC. Translating it yields CASSLDHGVLTQFF.